This TCR beta chain was sequenced in a study of blood T cells in healthy people across ages (dated by TCRdb to about 2015). Regarding the research as a whole: In model experiments, roughly one uniquely barcoded TCR beta cDNA molecule per two T cells was captured by template switching. Age-related changes in TCR beta repertoire diversity were measured in the study by deep sequencing normalized with unique cDNA molecular identifiers. The donors were divided into four age groups: young (average around 16 years), middle-aged (about 40), aged (around 59) and long-lived (roughly 86). Donors of different ages were randomly distributed across sequencing lanes to avoid experimental bias. Two additional independent replicas of 1 million unique cDNA reads from the same blood draw were analyzed for two donors (one aged 18 to 29 and one aged 80 or older).

V gives up 5 bases and J gives up 7 bases, and the segment between their germline ends measures 15 bases. CDR3 length: 15 amino acids, cysteine to phenylalanine. Only the CDR3 region is kept as DNA, spanning 45 bases read in frame from base 1. Looking up the germline V gene (reference sequence) yields CDR1 MNHNY and CDR2 SVGAGI. This clonotype showed up just a few times. Its antigen specificity is not known. Base qualities are not provided; no much larger clone lies one nucleotide away. Receptor libraries were prepared by 5' RACE. A second PCR of roughly 6 to 11 cycles was run with a J-beta primer mix and a sample-barcoded 5' primer. Each TCR beta cDNA molecule received a unique molecular identifier from a template-switch 5' adaptor carrying 12 random nucleotides. Each sample yielded at least 3 million CDR3-containing paired-end reads. First-strand cDNA synthesis was performed from all RNA using the Mint cDNA synthesis kit, with priming by a TRBC-specific oligonucleotide. Following uracil-DNA glycosylase treatment, all cDNA underwent a first 18-cycle PCR with the universal primers M1SS and BC2_uni_R. The study's own analysis went as follows. For normalization, 1 million high-quality reads were randomly selected from each sample, with every read carrying a distinct molecular identifier. Instead of being binned into consensus sequences, reads that shared molecular identifiers were thrown out. MiTCR, run with a Q25 quality threshold and the strictest error-elimination algorithm, handled CDR3 identification, clonotype clustering and error correction. A nonparametric unseen species model using Euler transformation provided a lower-bound estimate of total TCR beta diversity. The raw public reads went through TCRdb reprocessing: fastp at Q25, MiXCR clone calling, in-frame beta chains kept. Each entry is one CDR3 protein sequence, shown with its most common DNA and genes. The V and J calls reflect TCRdb's pipeline rather than the authors' work. The sample table contains 1.8 million or so distinct CDR3 sequences; only one count was recorded for roughly 43% of them. Of the sample, 23% is held by the ten largest clones.

The 39 donors, aged about 6 to 100 years, were systemically healthy Caucasian individuals from Russia. Each donor gave ten milliliters of peripheral blood, collected into EDTA-treated Vacutainer tubes. Ficoll-Paque density-gradient centrifugation was used to isolate PBMCs, with at least 7 million per sample. Total RNA was extracted from PBMCs with Trizol reagent, with at least 5 micrograms obtained per sample. For every donor, an aliquot of PBMCs went through flow cytometry to measure the percentages of naive CD45RAhigh/CD27high T cells. Broader findings and caveats from the paper: Since profiling was done on bulk unsorted PBMCs, naive and antigen-experienced compartments could not be conclusively compared. Because the CMV infection status of the donors was unknown, age-related changes in expanded clonotypes may potentially have been confounded. As age increased, observed TCR beta diversity per million T cells dropped in a roughly linear way, and a significant reduction was already evident by age 40. A strong correlation was found between observed TCR beta diversity and the percentage of naive T cells measured by flow cytometry. Compared with the aged group, the long-lived group had more naive CD4+ T cells, fewer expanded clones and increased TCR diversity, a pattern suggesting age selection. Estimates of total diversity based on one million sequenced T cells were regarded as lower bounds and as underestimates.

The receptor comes from a human donor in good health. Sequencing used blood. The chain couples TRBV6-6 to TRBJ1-6; matching of 6 bases hints at TRBD1 as the D gene. This receptor has the CDR3 CASSPSRDMNSPLHF. The DNA sequence follows: TGTGCCAGCAGTCCATCTAGGGACATGAATTCACCCCTCCACTTT.